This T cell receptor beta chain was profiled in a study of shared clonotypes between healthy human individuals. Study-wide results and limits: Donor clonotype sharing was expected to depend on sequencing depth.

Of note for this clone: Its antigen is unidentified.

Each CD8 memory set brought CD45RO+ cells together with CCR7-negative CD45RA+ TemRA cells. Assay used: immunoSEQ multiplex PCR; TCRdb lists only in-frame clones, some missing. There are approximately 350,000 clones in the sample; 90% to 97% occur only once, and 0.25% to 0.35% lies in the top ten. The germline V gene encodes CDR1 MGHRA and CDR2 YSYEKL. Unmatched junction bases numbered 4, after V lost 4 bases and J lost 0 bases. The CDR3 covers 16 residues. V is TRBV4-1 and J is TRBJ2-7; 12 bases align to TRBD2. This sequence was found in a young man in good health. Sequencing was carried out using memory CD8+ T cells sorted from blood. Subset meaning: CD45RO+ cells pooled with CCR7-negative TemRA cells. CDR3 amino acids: CASSPGTSGSSYEQYF. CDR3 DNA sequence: TGCGCCAGCAGCCCCGGGACTAGCGGGTCCTCCTACGAGCAGTACTTC.